A single sample is the source of the 5 T cell receptor beta chains below, sequenced in a study of blood T cell repertoires in COVID-19. Some clones are missing from TCRdb's copy, which holds only in-frame ones; the method was immunoSEQ multiplex PCR. Of under 300,000 clones in the sample, roughly 88% were seen once. Material: PBMCs or T cells enriched from blood (not recorded which). The receptors shown here come from a woman between 40 and 55 years old with acute COVID-19.

The chain couples TRBV5-1 to TRBJ1-2; possible D gene TRBD1, 5 bases. The length of the CDR3 is 13 residues. Germline loops: CDR1 SGHRS, CDR2 YFSETQ. V lost 5 bases to trimming and J lost 4 bases, with 12 bases between them. In DNA, the CDR3 is TGCGCCAGCAGACAGGACCTCGTCTATGGCTACACCTTC. Translation gives CASRQDLVYGYTF.

This clone showed up just once. The chain joins TRBV6-2 or TRBV6-3 to TRBJ2-7; 10 bases agree with TRBD2. Germline CDR1 is MNHEY and CDR2 is SVGEGT. V was pared by 0 bases and J by 5 bases, with 7 bases of the junction left unmatched. The CDR3 is made up of 16 amino acids. As DNA, the CDR3 is TGTGCCAGCAGTTACTCCCTAGCGGGAGCCGTAGACGAGCAGTACGTC. As protein: CASSYSLAGAVDEQYV.

This clone was recorded once. The chain uses TRBV5-1 and TRBJ1-1; 11 nucleotides align to TRBD1. CDR1 is SGHRS, CDR2 YFSETQ, per germline. Trimming at V came to 4 bases and at J to 4 bases, leaving 9 bases not matched to a gene. The CDR3 has 16 residues. The CDR3 here is CASSPEGTGGGTEAFF. CDR3 sequence (DNA): TGCGCCAGCAGCCCGGAGGGGACAGGGGGAGGCACTGAAGCTTTCTTT.

V is TRBV2 and J is TRBJ2-3; 7 nucleotides align to TRBD2. Germline V gene sequence: CDR1 SNHLY, CDR2 FYNNEI. J lost 0 bases, V lost 4 bases, and 4 bases had no gene match. This CDR3 has 15 amino acids. In nucleotides, the CDR3 is TGTGCCAGCAGTGTGGCGGGGGATAGCACAGATACGCAGTATTTT. Its protein product is CASSVAGDSTDTQYF.

CDR3 sequence: CASSEAQRVYGYTF. The CDR3 DNA reads as TGTGCCAGCAGTGAAGCGCAGCGAGTCTATGGCTACACCTTC. The rearrangement links TRBV6-1 to TRBJ1-2; no reliable D call. This CDR3 region has 14 residues. V was cut by 0 bases and J by 4 bases, with 9 bases left in between. CDR1 MNHNS and CDR2 SASEGT come from the germline V gene.